This is a list of T cell receptor beta chains from one sample in a study of chemoradiotherapy in HPV16-positive cancers. Data came from immunoSEQ multiplex PCR; TCRdb stores just in-frame clones and leaves some out. The table records approximately 1,500 clones, 82% of them present only once. Specimen: tumor tissue, collected from a patient who underwent chemoradiotherapy. The receptor set was obtained from a human donor with HPV-associated anogenital cancer. Each CDR3 is given with its conserved first and last residue. The D gene is left open where the match is weak. Expanded clones are given a class, and other clones once, few, many or no size at all.

len: 16
j_gene: TRBJ2-7
abundance: -
v_gene: TRBV28
d_gene: TRBD2
CDR3nt: TGTGCCAGCAGTTTTAGCGGGGGCGTAAACTCCTACGAGCAGTACTTC
CDR3aa: CASSFSGGVNSYEQYF

len: 14
j_gene: TRBJ2-7
abundance: -
v_gene: TRBV2
d_gene: -
CDR3nt: TGTGCCAGCAGTACCGTTACGGGATCCTACGAGCAGTACTTC
CDR3aa: CASSTVTGSYEQYF

len: 13
j_gene: TRBJ2-3
abundance: -
v_gene: TRBV9
d_gene: -
CDR3nt: TGTGCCAGCAGCGCCCCGAACGGTGGGGCGCAGTATTTT
CDR3aa: CASSAPNGGAQYF

len: 17
j_gene: TRBJ2-3
abundance: -
v_gene: TRBV4-1
d_gene: TRBD2
CDR3nt: TGCGCCAGCAGCCTCGCTACTGAGCGGGGGGGGACAGATACGCAGTATTTT
CDR3aa: CASSLATERGGTDTQYF

len: 16
j_gene: TRBJ2-1
abundance: -
v_gene: TRBV9
d_gene: -
CDR3nt: TGTGCCAGCAGCGTAGTATCGGGGAACCCCTACAATGAGCAGTTCTTC
CDR3aa: CASSVVSGNPYNEQFF

len: 12
j_gene: TRBJ1-6
abundance: -
v_gene: TRBV19
d_gene: -
CDR3nt: TGTGCCAGTAGCACAGGGCATTCACCCCTCCACTTT
CDR3aa: CASSTGHSPLHF

len: 15
j_gene: TRBJ1-2
abundance: -
v_gene: TRBV7-6
d_gene: TRBD1
CDR3nt: TGTGCCAGCAGCTTTGGAATCAGGGGGTTTGGTGGCTACACCTTC
CDR3aa: CASSFGIRGFGGYTF

len: 12
j_gene: TRBJ1-1
abundance: -
v_gene: TRBV10-3
d_gene: -
CDR3nt: TGTGCCATCAGGGCAGGGATAGGTGAAGCTTTCTTT
CDR3aa: CAIRAGIGEAFF

len: 11
j_gene: TRBJ2-7
abundance: -
v_gene: TRBV29-1
d_gene: -
CDR3nt: TGCAGCGGGATTCGTGAGTACGAGCAGTACTTC
CDR3aa: CSGIREYEQYF

len: 13
j_gene: TRBJ1-2
abundance: -
v_gene: TRBV29-1
d_gene: -
CDR3nt: TGCAGCGCTTTGGCGGGTAGTAACTATGGCTACACCTTC
CDR3aa: CSALAGSNYGYTF

len: 15
j_gene: TRBJ1-3
abundance: -
v_gene: TRBV30
d_gene: TRBD1
CDR3nt: TGTGCCTGGGGTACGGGACAGGGGGAAGCGTACACCATATATTTT
CDR3aa: CAWGTGQGEAYTIYF

len: 14
j_gene: TRBJ2-3
abundance: -
v_gene: TRBV2
d_gene: -
CDR3nt: TGTGCCAGCAGTAGTGGGGGGTTCCCAGATACGCAGTATTTT
CDR3aa: CASSSGGFPDTQYF

len: 15
j_gene: TRBJ1-5
abundance: -
v_gene: TRBV30
d_gene: -
CDR3nt: TGTGCCTGGAGTGTACCGCAGGGAGTCAATCAGCCCCAGCATTTT
CDR3aa: CAWSVPQGVNQPQHF

len: 19
j_gene: TRBJ2-3
abundance: -
v_gene: TRBV7-3
d_gene: TRBD2
CDR3nt: TGTGCCAGCAGCTTAGGTCCCACTATATTAGCGGGAGAATCAGATACGCAGTATTTT
CDR3aa: CASSLGPTILAGESDTQYF

len: 15
j_gene: TRBJ2-3
abundance: -
v_gene: TRBV5-8
d_gene: TRBD1
CDR3nt: TGTGCCAGCAGCTTGGGGACAGGGTTCGTGGATACGCAGTATTTT
CDR3aa: CASSLGTGFVDTQYF

len: 15
j_gene: TRBJ2-3
abundance: -
v_gene: TRBV5-4
d_gene: -
CDR3nt: TGTGCCAGCAGCTTCCCCTTGGGTAACACAGATACGCAGTATTTT
CDR3aa: CASSFPLGNTDTQYF

len: 14
j_gene: TRBJ2-2
abundance: -
v_gene: TRBV28
d_gene: -
CDR3nt: TGTGCCAGCAGAGACAGAATCTATTCCGGGGAGCTGTTTTTT
CDR3aa: CASRDRIYSGELFF

len: 12
j_gene: TRBJ2-5
abundance: -
v_gene: TRBV7-2
d_gene: -
CDR3nt: TGTGCCAGCAGCTCCCAGGGGGAGACCCAGTACTTC
CDR3aa: CASSSQGETQYF

len: 14
j_gene: TRBJ1-2
abundance: -
v_gene: TRBV10-1
d_gene: -
CDR3nt: TGCGCCAGCAGTGTCGGCAGAAAGACCTATGGCTACACCTTC
CDR3aa: CASSVGRKTYGYTF

len: 16
j_gene: TRBJ1-1
abundance: -
v_gene: TRBV7-8
d_gene: -
CDR3nt: TGTGCCAGCAGCTTAGACTTCGAGGGGTGGAACACTGAAGCTTTCTTT
CDR3aa: CASSLDFEGWNTEAFF

len: 13
j_gene: TRBJ1-4
abundance: once
v_gene: TRBV30
d_gene: TRBD1
CDR3nt: TGTGCCGGAGAATACCGGGACAGAGAAAAACTGTTTTTT
CDR3aa: CAGEYRDREKLFF

len: 15
j_gene: TRBJ2-1
abundance: -
v_gene: TRBV5-4
d_gene: TRBD2
CDR3nt: TGTGCCAGCAGCTTCGAGTACCGGGAGGGCAATGAGCAGTTCTTC
CDR3aa: CASSFEYREGNEQFF

len: 15
j_gene: TRBJ2-3
abundance: -
v_gene: TRBV10-2
d_gene: -
CDR3nt: TGCGCCAGCAGGTATTGGGACACCGAAGGGGATACGCAGTATTTT
CDR3aa: CASRYWDTEGDTQYF

len: 11
j_gene: TRBJ2-1
abundance: -
v_gene: TRBV7-6
d_gene: -
CDR3nt: TGTGCCAGCAGCTTGGGGTTTGAGCAGTTCTTC
CDR3aa: CASSLGFEQFF

len: 19
j_gene: TRBJ2-6
abundance: -
v_gene: TRBV18
d_gene: -
CDR3nt: TGTGCCAGCTCACCACTACGACAAGGGCTAATCTCTGGGGCCAACGTCCTGACTTTC
CDR3aa: CASSPLRQGLISGANVLTF

len: 18
j_gene: TRBJ2-5
abundance: -
v_gene: TRBV5-4
d_gene: -
CDR3nt: TGTGCCAGCAGCTTGTTTACGCCGGGATTGGTGGGCCAAGAGACCCAGTACTTC
CDR3aa: CASSLFTPGLVGQETQYF

len: 15
j_gene: TRBJ1-6
abundance: -
v_gene: TRBV19
d_gene: TRBD1
CDR3nt: TGTGCCAGTAGTCCCGGTGGACAGGGCCGTTCACCCCTCCACTTT
CDR3aa: CASSPGGQGRSPLHF

len: 12
j_gene: TRBJ1-1
abundance: -
v_gene: TRBV5-4
d_gene: TRBD1
CDR3nt: TGTGCCAGCAGCACAGGGGTGGCTGAAGCTTTCTTT
CDR3aa: CASSTGVAEAFF

len: 13
j_gene: TRBJ1-1
abundance: -
v_gene: TRBV7-3
d_gene: -
CDR3nt: TGTGCCAGCAGCTCACAGGGGAACACTGAAGCTTTCTTT
CDR3aa: CASSSQGNTEAFF

len: 16
j_gene: TRBJ1-1
abundance: -
v_gene: TRBV27
d_gene: -
CDR3nt: TGTGCCAGCAGTATAATTCAGGGCGGAGGGAACACTGAAGCTTTCTTT
CDR3aa: CASSIIQGGGNTEAFF

len: 13
j_gene: TRBJ1-1
abundance: -
v_gene: TRBV7-7
d_gene: -
CDR3nt: TGTGCTAGCAGCTTGAGGCTGAACACTGAAGCTTTCTTT
CDR3aa: CASSLRLNTEAFF

len: 11
j_gene: TRBJ2-7
abundance: -
v_gene: TRBV2
d_gene: TRBD2
CDR3nt: TGTGCCAGCAGTGACTGGACTAGGGCTTACTTC
CDR3aa: CASSDWTRAYF

len: 17
j_gene: TRBJ2-5
abundance: -
v_gene: TRBV28
d_gene: -
CDR3nt: TGTGCCAGCAGTTTGTTCTATATGTTGGACAGCCAAGAGACCCAGTACTTC
CDR3aa: CASSLFYMLDSQETQYF

len: 12
j_gene: TRBJ2-7
abundance: -
v_gene: TRBV4-1
d_gene: -
CDR3nt: TGCGCCAGCAGCCCAGGTACCTACGAGCAGTACTTC
CDR3aa: CASSPGTYEQYF

len: 16
j_gene: TRBJ1-6
abundance: few
v_gene: TRBV27
d_gene: TRBD1
CDR3nt: TGTGCCAGCAGTTTGGTACAGGGGGCTTGGAATTCACCCCTCCACTTT
CDR3aa: CASSLVQGAWNSPLHF

len: 13
j_gene: TRBJ2-5
abundance: -
v_gene: TRBV19
d_gene: TRBD1
CDR3nt: TGTGCCAGTAGTGAGACAGGGGGAGAGACCCAGTACTTC
CDR3aa: CASSETGGETQYF

len: 15
j_gene: TRBJ1-1
abundance: -
v_gene: TRBV7-8
d_gene: -
CDR3nt: TGTGCCAGCAGCTACGACAGAACTTTGGGCACTGAAGCTTTCTTT
CDR3aa: CASSYDRTLGTEAFF

len: 18
j_gene: TRBJ2-1
abundance: few
v_gene: TRBV7-9
d_gene: -
CDR3nt: TGTGCCAGCAGCTCTCTCACTAGCGGAGACAGGGGCTACAATGAGCAGTTCTTC
CDR3aa: CASSSLTSGDRGYNEQFF

len: 13
j_gene: TRBJ1-4
abundance: -
v_gene: TRBV29-1
d_gene: -
CDR3nt: TGCAGCGTTACGGGTGGATTTGGGGAAAAACTGTTTTTT
CDR3aa: CSVTGGFGEKLFF

len: 14
j_gene: TRBJ2-7
abundance: -
v_gene: TRBV5-6
d_gene: TRBD1
CDR3nt: TGTGCCAGCAGCTTGGGACAGGGGAACTACGAGCAGTACTTC
CDR3aa: CASSLGQGNYEQYF

len: 15
j_gene: TRBJ2-5
abundance: -
v_gene: TRBV6-5
d_gene: TRBD2
CDR3nt: TGTGCCAGCAGTTACGCAGCGGGGATCCAAGAGACCCAGTACTTC
CDR3aa: CASSYAAGIQETQYF

len: 16
j_gene: TRBJ2-7
abundance: few
v_gene: TRBV4-3
d_gene: -
CDR3nt: TGCGCCAGCAGCCAACTTCCCGGACAGAGCTCCTACGAGCAGTACTTC
CDR3aa: CASSQLPGQSSYEQYF

len: 14
j_gene: TRBJ1-1
abundance: -
v_gene: TRBV5-1
d_gene: TRBD1
CDR3nt: TGCGCCAGCATAAGGGGGCGCGGGAACACTGAAGCTTTCTTT
CDR3aa: CASIRGRGNTEAFF

len: 12
j_gene: TRBJ2-3
abundance: -
v_gene: TRBV6-1
d_gene: -
CDR3nt: TGTGCCAGCGGATCTTTCGCGGATACGCAGTATTTT
CDR3aa: CASGSFADTQYF

len: 13
j_gene: TRBJ1-2
abundance: -
v_gene: TRBV10-3
d_gene: -
CDR3nt: TGTGCCATCAAGGCGCCGGGTAACTATGGCTACACCTTC
CDR3aa: CAIKAPGNYGYTF

len: 13
j_gene: TRBJ1-2
abundance: few
v_gene: TRBV14
d_gene: -
CDR3nt: TGTGCCAGCAGCCAAGAGCTGGGGGGTGGCTACACCTTC
CDR3aa: CASSQELGGGYTF

len: 13
j_gene: TRBJ2-7
abundance: -
v_gene: TRBV9
d_gene: -
CDR3nt: TGTGCCAGCAGCGTAGCACAGTCCTACGAGCAGTACTTC
CDR3aa: CASSVAQSYEQYF

len: 15
j_gene: TRBJ2-6
abundance: -
v_gene: TRBV7-9
d_gene: -
CDR3nt: TGTGCCAGCAGCAAACAGGCTGCTGGGGCCAACGTCCTGACTTTC
CDR3aa: CASSKQAAGANVLTF

len: 14
j_gene: TRBJ2-5
abundance: -
v_gene: TRBV6-5
d_gene: TRBD2
CDR3nt: TGTGCCAGCAGGCACGGACTAGTGAGAGAGACCCAGTACTTC
CDR3aa: CASRHGLVRETQYF

len: 15
j_gene: TRBJ1-4
abundance: -
v_gene: TRBV18
d_gene: -
CDR3nt: TGTGCCAGCTCACCATTGGCAAATGTTAATGAAAAACTGTTTTTT
CDR3aa: CASSPLANVNEKLFF

len: 12
j_gene: TRBJ2-3
abundance: -
v_gene: TRBV27
d_gene: -
CDR3nt: TGTGCCAGCAGTCCCGGGGCCCATGGCAAGTATTTT
CDR3aa: CASSPGAHGKYF

len: 15
j_gene: TRBJ2-3
abundance: -
v_gene: TRBV5-1
d_gene: -
CDR3nt: TGCGCCAGCAGCTTGATTTCCGGAAACACAGATACGCAGTATTTT
CDR3aa: CASSLISGNTDTQYF

len: 14
j_gene: TRBJ2-3
abundance: few
v_gene: TRBV5-8
d_gene: TRBD1
CDR3nt: TGTGCCAGCAGCCCGGACAGGGCTCCAGATACGCAGTATTTT
CDR3aa: CASSPDRAPDTQYF

len: 12
j_gene: TRBJ1-2
abundance: -
v_gene: TRBV9
d_gene: -
CDR3nt: TGTGCCAGCAGCGAGGCCAGGGATGGCTACACCTTC
CDR3aa: CASSEARDGYTF